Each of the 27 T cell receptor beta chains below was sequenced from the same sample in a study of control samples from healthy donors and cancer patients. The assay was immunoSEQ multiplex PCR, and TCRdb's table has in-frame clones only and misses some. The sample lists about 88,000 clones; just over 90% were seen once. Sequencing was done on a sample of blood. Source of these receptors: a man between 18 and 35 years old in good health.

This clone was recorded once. The CDR3 reads CASSLGGAGTDTQYF. CDR3 coding DNA: TGTGCCAGCAGCTTAGGGGGCGCGGGCACAGATACGCAGTATTTT. This chain joins TRBV7-2 and TRBJ2-3; TRBD1 is a possible D gene (5 bases). V gave up 1 base and J gave up 1 base, with 9 bases separating them. The CDR3 runs 15 residues. Germline values: CDR1 SGHTA, CDR2 FQGNSA.

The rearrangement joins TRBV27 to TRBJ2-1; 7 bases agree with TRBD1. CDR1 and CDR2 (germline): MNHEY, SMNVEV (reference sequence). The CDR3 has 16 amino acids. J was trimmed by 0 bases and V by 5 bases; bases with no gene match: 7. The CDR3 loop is CASSPRDRLSYNEQFF. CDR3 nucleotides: TGTGCCAGCAGTCCTCGGGACAGACTCTCCTACAATGAGCAGTTCTTC.

CDR3 region: CASSLTEYTEAFF. The CDR3 DNA follows: TGCGCCAGCAGCTTGACAGAGTACACTGAAGCTTTCTTT. The J gene is TRBJ1-1, the V gene TRBV5-1; D not certain. Germline CDR1 SGHRS, CDR2 YFSETQ. Trimming cost V 1 base and J 3 bases, with 7 bases left between them. The CDR3 has 13 residues.

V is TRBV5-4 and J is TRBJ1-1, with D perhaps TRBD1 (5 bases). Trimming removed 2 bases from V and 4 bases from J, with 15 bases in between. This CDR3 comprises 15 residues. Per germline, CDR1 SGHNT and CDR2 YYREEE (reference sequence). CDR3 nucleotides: TGTGCCAGCAGCTTTGCAGGGCTGGGGAGCACTGAAGCTTTCTTT. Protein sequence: CASSFAGLGSTEAFF. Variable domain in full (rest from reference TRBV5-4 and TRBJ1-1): ETGVTQSPTHLIKTRGQQVTLRCSSQSGHNTVSWYQQALGQGPQFIFQYYREEENGRGNFPPRFSGLQFPNYSSELNVNALELDDSALYLCASSFAGLGSTEAFFGQGTRLTVV.

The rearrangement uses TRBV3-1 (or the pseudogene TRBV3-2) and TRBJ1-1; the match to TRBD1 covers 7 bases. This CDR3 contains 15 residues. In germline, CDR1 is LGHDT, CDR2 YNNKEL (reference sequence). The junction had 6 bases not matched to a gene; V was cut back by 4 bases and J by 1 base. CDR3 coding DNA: TGTGCCAGCAGCCGGAAGGGACAGTGGAACACTGAAGCTTTCTTT. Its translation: CASSRKGQWNTEAFF.

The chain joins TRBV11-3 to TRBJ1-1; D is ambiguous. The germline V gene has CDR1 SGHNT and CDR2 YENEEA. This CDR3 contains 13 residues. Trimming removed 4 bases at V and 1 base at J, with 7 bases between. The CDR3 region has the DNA TGTGCCAGCAGCTACGGCGCGAACACTGAAGCTTTCTTT. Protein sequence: CASSYGANTEAFF.

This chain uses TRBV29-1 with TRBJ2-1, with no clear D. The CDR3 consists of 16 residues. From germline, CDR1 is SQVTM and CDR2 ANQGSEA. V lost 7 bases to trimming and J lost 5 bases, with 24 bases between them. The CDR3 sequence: CSGRGARDPRNNEQFF. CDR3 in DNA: TGCAGCGGAAGAGGAGCTCGCGACCCAAGAAACAATGAGCAGTTCTTC.

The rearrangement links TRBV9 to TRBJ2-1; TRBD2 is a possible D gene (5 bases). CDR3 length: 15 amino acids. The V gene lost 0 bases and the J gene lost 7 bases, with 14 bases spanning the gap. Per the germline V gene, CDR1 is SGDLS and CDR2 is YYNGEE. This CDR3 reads CASSVGLAPRNEQFF. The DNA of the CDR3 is TGTGCCAGCAGCGTAGGGCTAGCTCCTAGAAATGAGCAGTTCTTC.

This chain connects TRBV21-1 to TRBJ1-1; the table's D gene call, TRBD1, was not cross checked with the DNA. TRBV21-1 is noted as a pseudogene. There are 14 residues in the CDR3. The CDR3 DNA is TGTGCCAGCAGCACTGGGACAGGGAGCACTGAAGCTTTCTTT. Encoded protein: CASSTGTGSTEAFF.

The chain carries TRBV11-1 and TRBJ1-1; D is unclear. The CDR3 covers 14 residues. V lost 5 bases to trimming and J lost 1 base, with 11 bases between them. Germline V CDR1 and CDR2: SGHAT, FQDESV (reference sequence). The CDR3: CASSPRRGNTEAFF. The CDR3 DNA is TGTGCCAGCAGCCCCCGTCGAGGGAACACTGAAGCTTTCTTT.

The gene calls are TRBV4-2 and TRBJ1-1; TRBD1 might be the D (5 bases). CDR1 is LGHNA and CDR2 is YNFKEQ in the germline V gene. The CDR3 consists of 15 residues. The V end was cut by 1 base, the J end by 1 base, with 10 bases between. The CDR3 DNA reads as TGTGCCAGCAGCCAAGTCGGGCAGGGGAACACTGAAGCTTTCTTT. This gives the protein CASSQVGQGNTEAFF.

CDR3 amino acids: CASSSTGGLGYTF. CDR3 nucleotides: TGTGCCAGCAGCTCAACAGGGGGCTTAGGCTACACCTTC. J is TRBJ1-2 and V is TRBV7-3; the match to TRBD1 covers 9 bases. The germline V gene has CDR1 SGHTA and CDR2 FQGTGA. The length of the CDR3 is 13 residues. V shed 4 bases, J shed 8 bases, and the junction held 5 bases outside the gene matches.

The CDR3 protein is CASSLSIDSPLHF. The CDR3 region has the DNA TGTGCCAGCAGTTTATCGATAGACTCACCCCTCCACTTT. This chain connects TRBV27 to TRBJ1-6, with unresolved D. The CDR3 loop spans 13 amino acids. Germline CDR1 reads MNHEY; CDR2 reads SMNVEV (reference sequence). V lost 0 bases to trimming and J lost 10 bases, with 7 bases between them.

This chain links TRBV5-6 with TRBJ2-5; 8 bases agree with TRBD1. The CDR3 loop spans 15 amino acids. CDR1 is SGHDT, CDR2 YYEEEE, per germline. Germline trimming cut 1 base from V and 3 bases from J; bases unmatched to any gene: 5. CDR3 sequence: CASSLLGTGKETQYF. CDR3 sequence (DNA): TGTGCCAGCAGCTTGCTTGGGACAGGAAAAGAGACCCAGTACTTC.

CDR3 bases: TGTGCCAGCAGCCGTTCCTTTGTTAGAGGGACAGGCGGCCACGAGCAGTACTTC. This encodes CASSRSFVRGTGGHEQYF. The chain couples TRBV14 to TRBJ2-7; 8 nucleotides agree with TRBD1. Germline V gene sequence: CDR1 SGHDN, CDR2 FVKESK. V dropped 4 bases and J dropped 5; count of bases not matched to a gene: 19. CDR3 length equals 18 residues.

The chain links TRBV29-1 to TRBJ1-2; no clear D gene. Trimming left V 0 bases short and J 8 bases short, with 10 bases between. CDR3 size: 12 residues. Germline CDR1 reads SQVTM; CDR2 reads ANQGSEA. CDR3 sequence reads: CSVEDQEGGYTF. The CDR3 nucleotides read TGCAGCGTTGAAGATCAAGAAGGCGGCTACACCTTC.

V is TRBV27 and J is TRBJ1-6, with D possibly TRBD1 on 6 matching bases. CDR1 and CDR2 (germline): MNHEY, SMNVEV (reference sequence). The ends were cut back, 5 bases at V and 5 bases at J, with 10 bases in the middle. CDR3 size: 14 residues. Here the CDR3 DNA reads TGTGCCAGCAGTCTACAGGGTGATAATTCACCCCTCCACTTT. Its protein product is CASSLQGDNSPLHF.

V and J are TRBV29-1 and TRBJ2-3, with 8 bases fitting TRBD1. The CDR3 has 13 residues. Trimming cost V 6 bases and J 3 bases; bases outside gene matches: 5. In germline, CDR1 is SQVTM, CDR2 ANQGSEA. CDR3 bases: TGCAGCGTAGCACAGGGGGGTACAGATACGCAGTATTTT. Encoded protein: CSVAQGGTDTQYF.

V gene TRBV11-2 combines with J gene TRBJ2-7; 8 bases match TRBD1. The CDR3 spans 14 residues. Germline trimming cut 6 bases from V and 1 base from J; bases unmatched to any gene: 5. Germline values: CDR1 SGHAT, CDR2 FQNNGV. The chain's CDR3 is CASRPTGGSYEQYF. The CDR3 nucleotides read TGTGCCAGCAGACCAACAGGGGGGTCCTACGAGCAGTACTTC.

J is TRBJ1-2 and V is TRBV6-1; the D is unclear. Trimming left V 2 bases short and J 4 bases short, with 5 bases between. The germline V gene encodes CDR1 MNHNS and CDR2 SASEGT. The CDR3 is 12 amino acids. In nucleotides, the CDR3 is TGTGCCAGCAGTGAACAACTCTATGGCTACACCTTC. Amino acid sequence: CASSEQLYGYTF.

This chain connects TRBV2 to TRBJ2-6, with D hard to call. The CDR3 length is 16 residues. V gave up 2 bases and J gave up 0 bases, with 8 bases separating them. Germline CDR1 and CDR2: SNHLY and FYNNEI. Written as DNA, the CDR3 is TGTGCCAGCAGTGAATTGTGGGACTCTGGGGCCAACGTCCTGACTTTC. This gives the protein CASSELWDSGANVLTF.

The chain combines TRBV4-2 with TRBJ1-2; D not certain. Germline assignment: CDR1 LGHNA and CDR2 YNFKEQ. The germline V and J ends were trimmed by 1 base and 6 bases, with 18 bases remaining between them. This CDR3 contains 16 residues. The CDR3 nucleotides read TGTGCCAGCAGCCAAGTTTCCGGGGTTCTAGCGGATGGCTACACCTTC. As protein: CASSQVSGVLADGYTF.

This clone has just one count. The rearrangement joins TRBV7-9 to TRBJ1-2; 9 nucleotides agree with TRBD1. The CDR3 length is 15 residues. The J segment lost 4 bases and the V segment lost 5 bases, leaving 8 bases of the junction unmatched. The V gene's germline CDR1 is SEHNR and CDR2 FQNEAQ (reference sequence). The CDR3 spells CASSEGTGFSYGYTF. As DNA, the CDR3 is TGTGCCAGCAGCGAGGGGACAGGGTTTAGCTATGGCTACACCTTC. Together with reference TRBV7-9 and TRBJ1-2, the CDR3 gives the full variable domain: DTGVSQNPRHKITKRGQNVTFRCDPISEHNRLYWYRQTLGQGPEFLTYFQNEAQLEKSRLLSDRFSAERPKGSFSTLEIQRTEQGDSAMYLCASSEGTGFSYGYTFGSGTRLTVV.

DNA of the CDR3: TGTGCCAGCAGCGCCGGACAAATGAACACCGGGGAGCTGTTTTTT. As protein: CASSAGQMNTGELFF. The rearrangement uses TRBV7-9 and TRBJ2-2; the D gene is possibly TRBD1 (5 bases). The CDR3 consists of 15 residues. CDR1 is SEHNR, CDR2 FQNEAQ, per germline (reference sequence). V was clipped by 5 bases and J by 1 base, with 11 bases between them.

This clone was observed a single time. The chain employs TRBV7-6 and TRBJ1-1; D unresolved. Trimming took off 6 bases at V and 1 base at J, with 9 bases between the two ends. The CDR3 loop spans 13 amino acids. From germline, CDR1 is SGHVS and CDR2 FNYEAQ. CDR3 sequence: CASRAQGNTEAFF. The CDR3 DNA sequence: TGTGCCAGCAGAGCCCAAGGGAACACTGAAGCTTTCTTT. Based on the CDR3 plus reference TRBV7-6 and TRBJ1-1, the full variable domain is GAGVSQSPRYKVTKRGQDVALRCDPISGHVSLYWYRQALGQGPEFLTYFNYEAQQDKSGLPNDRFSAERPEGSISTLTIQRTEQRDSAMYRCASRAQGNTEAFFGQGTRLTVV.

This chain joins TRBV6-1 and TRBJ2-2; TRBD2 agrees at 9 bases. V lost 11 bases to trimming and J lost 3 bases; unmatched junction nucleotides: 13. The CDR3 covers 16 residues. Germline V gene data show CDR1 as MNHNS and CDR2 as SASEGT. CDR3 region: CARRAGGRVDTGELFF. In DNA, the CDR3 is TGTGCCCGCCGTGCGGGGGGGCGGGTGGACACCGGGGAGCTGTTTTTT.

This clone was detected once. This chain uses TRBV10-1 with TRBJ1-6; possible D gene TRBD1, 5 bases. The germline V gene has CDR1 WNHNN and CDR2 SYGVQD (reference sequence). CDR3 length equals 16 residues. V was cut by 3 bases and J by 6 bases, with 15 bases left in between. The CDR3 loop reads CASSDFQGVGNSPLHF. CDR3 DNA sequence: TGCGCCAGCAGTGATTTCCAGGGAGTGGGTAATTCACCCCTCCACTTT.